This T cell receptor beta chain was sequenced in a study of CD8+ T cells in alopecia areata. Per the germline V gene, CDR1 is MNHEY and CDR2 is SMNVEV (reference sequence). V was pared by 1 base and J by 8 bases, with 18 bases between. The CDR3 contains 16 residues. The sorting of PBMCs gave CD4+ and CD8+ T cells. Sequencing templates came from extracted RNA that was reverse transcribed into cDNA. The protocol was immunoSEQ multiplex PCR, while the TCRdb copy is restricted to in-frame clones and leaves out a portion. This table has 110,000 to 150,000 clones, roughly three fifths appearing once. The rearrangement uses TRBV27 and TRBJ2-1, with a weak D call TRBD1 (6 bases). This specimen consisted of CD4+ T cells sorted from blood, obtained at week 0. This receptor was taken from a human donor with alopecia areata. CDR3 region: CASSLWWGHRQDEQFF. In DNA, the CDR3 is TGTGCCAGCAGTTTATGGTGGGGACATAGGCAGGATGAGCAGTTCTTC.